This TCR beta chain emerged from a study of CD8 T cells in ankylosing spondylitis. TCRdb passed the 5' RACE reads through MiXCR, listing each CDR3 protein once. The sample holds more than 100,000 distinct CDR3 sequences, approximately 10% seen once. Germline CDR1 is SQVTM and CDR2 is ANQGSEA. V lost 6 bases and J lost 4; bases outside the gene matches: 2. The CDR3 has 12 amino acids. This clonotype has ten or more counts. The TCR was taken from a female donor with ankylosing spondylitis or in good health (not recorded which). The sequenced material came from blood, either unsorted or a sorted T cell fraction (not recorded which). The chain couples TRBV29-1 to TRBJ1-2; 10 nucleotides agree with TRBD1. The CDR3 region is CSVGQGVYGYTF. CDR3 nucleotides: TGCAGCGTCGGACAGGGGGTCTATGGCTACACCTTC.